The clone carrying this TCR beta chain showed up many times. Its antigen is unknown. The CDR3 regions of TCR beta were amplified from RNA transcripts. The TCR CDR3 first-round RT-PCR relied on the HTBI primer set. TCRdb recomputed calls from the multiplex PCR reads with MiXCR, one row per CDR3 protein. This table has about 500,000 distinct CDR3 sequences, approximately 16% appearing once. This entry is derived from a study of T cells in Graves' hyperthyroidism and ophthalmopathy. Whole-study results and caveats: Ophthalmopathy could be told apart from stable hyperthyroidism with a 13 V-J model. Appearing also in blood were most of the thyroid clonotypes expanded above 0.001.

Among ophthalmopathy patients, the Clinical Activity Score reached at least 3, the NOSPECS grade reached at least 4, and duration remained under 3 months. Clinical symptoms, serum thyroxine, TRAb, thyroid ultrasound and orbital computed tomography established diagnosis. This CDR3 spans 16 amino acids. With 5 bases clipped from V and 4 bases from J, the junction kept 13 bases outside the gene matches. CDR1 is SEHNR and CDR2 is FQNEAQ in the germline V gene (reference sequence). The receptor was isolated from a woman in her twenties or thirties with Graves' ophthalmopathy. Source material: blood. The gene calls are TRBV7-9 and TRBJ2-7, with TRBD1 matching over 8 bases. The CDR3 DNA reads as TGTGCCAGCAGCCCTAGATCGGGACAGGATCAATACGAGCAGTACTTC. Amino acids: CASSPRSGQDQYEQYF.